The entry that follows covers one T cell receptor (beta chain) sequence. Its antigen is still unknown. A universal primer binding site was introduced by template switching. The final cDNA contained unique molecular identifiers. In TCRdb, the 5' RACE reads were re-called with MiXCR into one record per CDR3 protein. This table holds 350,000 to 500,000 distinct CDR3 sequences, approximately 18% found once. Trimming cost V 0 bases and J 10 bases; bases outside gene matches: 13. CDR3 size: 16 residues. Germline lookup yields CDR1 GTSNPN and CDR2 SVGIG (reference sequence). This record belongs to a study of identical twins. Findings and caveats of the study: Monozygotic twins shared more out-of-frame TCR alpha than recombination models predicted. Twin-shared out-of-frame alpha sequences showed excess low generation probability.

This receptor was identified in a man in his forties or fifties in good health. The chain combines TRBV30 with TRBJ2-1, with 9 nucleotides matching TRBD2. Sample: naive T cells sorted from blood. CDR3 loop: CAWSVLSGLAGNEQFF. The CDR3 coding sequence is TGTGCCTGGAGTGTACTTTCAGGGCTAGCGGGAAACGAGCAGTTCTTC.